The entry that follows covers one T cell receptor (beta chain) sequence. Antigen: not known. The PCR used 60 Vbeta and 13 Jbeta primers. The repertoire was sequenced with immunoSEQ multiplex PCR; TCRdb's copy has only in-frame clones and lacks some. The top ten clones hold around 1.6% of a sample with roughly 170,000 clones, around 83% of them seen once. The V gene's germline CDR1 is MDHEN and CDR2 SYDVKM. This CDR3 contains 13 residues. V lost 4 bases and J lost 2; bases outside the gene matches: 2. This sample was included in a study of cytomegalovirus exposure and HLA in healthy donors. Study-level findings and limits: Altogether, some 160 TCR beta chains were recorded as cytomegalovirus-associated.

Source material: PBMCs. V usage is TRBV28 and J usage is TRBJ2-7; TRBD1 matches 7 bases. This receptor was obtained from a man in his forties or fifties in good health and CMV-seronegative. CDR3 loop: CASSYDRAYEQYF. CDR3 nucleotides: TGTGCCAGCAGTTATGACAGGGCCTACGAGCAGTACTTC. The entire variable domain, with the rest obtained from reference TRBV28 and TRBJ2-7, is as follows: DVKVTQSSRYLVKRTGEKVFLECVQDMDHENMFWYRQDPGLGLRLIYFSYDVKMKEKGDIPEGYSVSREKKERFSLILESASTNQTSMYLCASSYDRAYEQYFGPGTRLTVT.